This T cell receptor (beta chain) originates from a study of cytomegalovirus exposure and HLA in healthy donors. A note on this clone: Antigen unknown.

Germline V lookup: CDR1 MDHEN, CDR2 SYDVKM. This CDR3 spans 11 amino acids. V was pared by 5 bases and J by 6 bases, with 8 bases between. In the PCR, 60 Vbeta and 13 Jbeta primers were used. Method: immunoSEQ multiplex PCR; TCRdb's copy keeps in-frame clones and lacks some. Altogether some 130,000 clones are present, 70% to 85% being singletons, with the ten largest covering around 6.3%. Findings and caveats of the study: The authors later found TCR association rates varying by HLA locus, with DRB1 most and HLA-C fewest. A later analysis showed HLA-associated TCR beta chains outstripping equally common others in clonal expansion.

This rearrangement joins TRBV28 to TRBJ2-7; no reliable D call. Sample: PBMCs. This TCR was sampled from a man aged 35-49 years in good health and CMV-seropositive. This chain's CDR3 is CASSPSVEQYF. CDR3 nucleotides: TGTGCCAGCAGTCCTTCAGTCGAGCAGTACTTC.